Listed below are T cell receptor beta chains from one sample, sequenced in a study of read filtering for tumor transcriptome and immune sequencing. Each CDR3 protein gets one entry after TCRdb re-called the reads with MiXCR. This table holds about 130,000 distinct CDR3 sequences, approximately 12% found once. Sequenced: a population of CD138-negative cells sorted from bone marrow. These receptor sequences come from a donor over 35 with multiple myeloma. CDR3s include the opening cysteine and the closing phenylalanine or tryptophan. D genes are given only for firm matches. Some rows mark clone size as missing; the rest say once, few, many or name a class of expanded clone.

abundance,d_gene,j_gene,len,v_gene,CDR3nt,CDR3aa
many,-,TRBJ2-1,13,TRBV30,TGTGCCTGGAAGGAATCAGCTATACGCGAGCAGTTCTTC,CAWKESAIREQFF
many,TRBD1,TRBJ1-1,15,TRBV7-2,TGTGCCAGCAGCCCGCAAAGGGGGCTAGACACTGAAGCTTTCTTT,CASSPQRGLDTEAFF
many,-,TRBJ2-1,17,TRBV29-1,TGCAGCGTTGAAGATTCCGGAGGCTTGAGCTCCTACAATGAGCAGTTCTTC,CSVEDSGGLSSYNEQFF
few,TRBD2,TRBJ2-3,16,TRBV29-1,TGCAGCACATGGCGTCTAGCGGGAGGTGGTACAGATACGCAGTATTTT,CSTWRLAGGGTDTQYF
many,-,TRBJ2-5,11,TRBV10-3,TGTGCCATCAGAGAGGAAGAGACCCAGTACTTC,CAIREEETQYF
-,-,TRBJ1-1,11,TRBV6-5,TGTGCCAGCAGTTACTCGGATATAGCTTTCTTT,CASSYSDIAFF
many,-,TRBJ2-1,15,TRBV20-1,TGCAGTGCTAGAGGTTTCAGGGCCCCGAGCAATGAGCAGTTCTTC,CSARGFRAPSNEQFF
many,-,TRBJ1-2,15,TRBV11-2,TGTGCCAGTCGGACTTCTTCGGGAGCCAACTATGGCTACACCTTC,CASRTSSGANYGYTF
many,TRBD1,TRBJ2-1,14,TRBV5-1,TGCGCCAGCAGTTCGGGACAGGAAAACAATGAGCAGTTCTTC,CASSSGQENNEQFF
many,-,TRBJ1-1,12,TRBV29-1,TGCAGCGTTTCTGACGGGAACACTGAAGCTTTCTTT,CSVSDGNTEAFF
many,TRBD1,TRBJ2-2,15,TRBV7-6,TGTGCCAGCAGCCGAACGACAGGGTCCACCGGGGAGCTGTTTTTT,CASSRTTGSTGELFF
many,TRBD1,TRBJ2-1,13,TRBV5-1,TGCGCCAGCAGCTCAAGACAGGGGAATGAGCAGTTCTTC,CASSSRQGNEQFF
few,TRBD1,TRBJ2-2,16,TRBV6-2/TRBV6-3,TGTGCCAGCAGGGAAATCGGGACAGTCCAAGTCGGGGAGCTGTTTTTT,CASREIGTVQVGELFF
many,-,TRBJ1-4,14,TRBV20-1,TGCAGTGCTAGAGGGCCGGGGTGGGGTGAAAAACTGTTTTTT,CSARGPGWGEKLFF
-,-,TRBJ2-5,17,TRBV13,TGTGCCAGCAGCTTAGATATTGGCAGGGGAGGGCGAGAGACCCAGTACTTC,CASSLDIGRGGRETQYF
many,TRBD2,TRBJ2-2,15,TRBV15,TGTGCCACCAGCGGGTTAGCGGGAGGCACCGGGGAGCTGTTTTTT,CATSGLAGGTGELFF
many,-,TRBJ2-3,11,TRBV29-1,TGCAGCGTCTCCCGGTCAGATACGCAGTATTTT,CSVSRSDTQYF
few,TRBD2,TRBJ2-1,16,TRBV5-1,TGTGCCAGCAGCGTGGGCGGGAGGGGACCCTACAATAAGCAGTCCTTC,CASSVGGRGPYNKQSF
many,-,TRBJ1-1,14,TRBV9,TGTGCCAGCAGCGCAGGACCGTCGAACACTGAAGCTTTCTTT,CASSAGPSNTEAFF
many,-,TRBJ2-2,16,TRBV7-6,TGTGCCAGCAGCTTAATCGTCGGGGTGAACACCGGGGAGCTGTTTTTT,CASSLIVGVNTGELFF
many,-,TRBJ1-4,14,TRBV5-1,TGCGCCAGCAGCTTGGGTGACGGGAATGAAAAACTGTTTTTT,CASSLGDGNEKLFF
many,TRBD2,TRBJ2-1,14,TRBV18,TGTGCCAGCTCCGGACTAGCGGGCTTGGATGAGCAGTTCTTC,CASSGLAGLDEQFF
-,TRBD2,TRBJ2-7,15,TRBV5-6,TGTGCCAGCAGGCCCGGGGCGGGAGGTACCTACGAGCAGTACTTC,CASRPGAGGTYEQYF
many,TRBD1,TRBJ2-3,13,TRBV4-1,TGCGCCTCCCGGCAGGGGGCGGCAGATACGCAGTATTTT,CASRQGAADTQYF
-,TRBD1,TRBJ1-4,16,TRBV4-1,TGCGCCAGCAGCCAAGCGACCGGGACAGGGGAGGAAAAACTGTTTTTT,CASSQATGTGEEKLFF
few,TRBD2,TRBJ2-1,16,TRBV6-5,TGTGCCAGCAAAAGTCTCGGGGGGGTGGGAGGATTTGAGCAGTTCTTC,CASKSLGGVGGFEQFF
many,-,TRBJ2-1,15,TRBV10-3,TGTGCCATCAGTGCTCAGGGAACCTCGATCAATGAGCAGTTCTTC,CAISAQGTSINEQFF
-,-,TRBJ1-5,14,TRBV6-1,TGTGCCAGCAATGACAGGTTTAGCAATCAGCCCCAGCATTTT,CASNDRFSNQPQHF
many,TRBD2,TRBJ2-2,13,TRBV6-6,TGTGCCAGGCGGGAGGGCGAAACCGGGGAGCTGTTTTTT,CARREGETGELFF
many,-,TRBJ2-5,11,TRBV14,TGTGCCAGCAGCCAAATAGGGACCCAGTACTTC,CASSQIGTQYF
-,-,TRBJ2-1,14,TRBV7-9,TGTGCCAGCAGCTTAGAGGGACCATCCAATGAGCAGTTCTTC,CASSLEGPSNEQFF
many,TRBD2,TRBJ2-1,17,TRBV27,TGTGCCAGCAGTTTTGAACTAGCGGCTAGCTCCTACAATGAGCAGTTCTTC,CASSFELAASSYNEQFF
many,-,TRBJ2-2,16,TRBV28,TGTGCCAGCAGTTATACCGGGACAATCAACGAGGGGGAGCTGTTTTTT,CASSYTGTINEGELFF
-,TRBD1,TRBJ1-1,15,TRBV6-5,TGTGCCAGCAGTGGAAGGACAGGGGAGAACACTGAAGCTTTCTTT,CASSGRTGENTEAFF
many,TRBD1,TRBJ1-4,16,TRBV2,TGTGCCAGCAGTGGGGACAGGGGGCTTAAAAGTGAAAAACTGTTTTTT,CASSGDRGLKSEKLFF
many,TRBD2,TRBJ2-5,16,TRBV7-2,TGTGCCAGCAGCCGAAATAGCGGGGAGCCCCAAGAGACCCAGTACTTC,CASSRNSGEPQETQYF
-,TRBD1,TRBJ1-1,15,TRBV12-3/TRBV12-4,TGTGCCGGCAGTTCCGCGGACAGGTCGAACACTGAAGCTTCCTTT,CAGSSADRSNTEASF
few,TRBD1,TRBJ1-5,14,TRBV6-5,TGTGCCAGCAGTTACGGCAGGGGGAATCAGCCCCAGCATTTT,CASSYGRGNQPQHF
few,-,TRBJ1-1,14,TRBV7-6,TGTGCCAGCAGCTTAGCGGCTGTCGGGACTGAAGCTTTCTTT,CASSLAAVGTEAFF
many,-,TRBJ1-1,13,TRBV18,TGTGCCAGCTCATCGCGGGATGGCGCTGAAGCTTTCTTT,CASSSRDGAEAFF
many,-,TRBJ2-5,13,TRBV11-3,TGTGCCAGCAGCGACCATCGACAAGAGACCCAGTACTTC,CASSDHRQETQYF
-,-,TRBJ1-1,15,TRBV11-2,TGTGCCAGCAGCTTAGGGGGAGACAGACGGGCTGAAGCTTTCTTT,CASSLGGDRRAEAFF
-,-,TRBJ2-7,14,TRBV7-2,TGTGCCAGCAGCTTCACAGGGACTACCTACGAGCAGTACTTC,CASSFTGTTYEQYF
many,TRBD1,TRBJ1-1,13,TRBV12-3/TRBV12-4,TGTGCCAGCAGAACTACAGGGGTGGGTTTTGCTTTCTTT,CASRTTGVGFAFF
many,-,TRBJ2-1,15,TRBV7-2,TGTGCCAGCAGCCCCCGGGTAGCTGGATACAATGAGCAGTTCTTC,CASSPRVAGYNEQFF
-,-,TRBJ2-1,11,TRBV4-2,TGTGCCACCAGGGGGGAAACCGAGCAGTTCTTC,CATRGETEQFF
many,TRBD1,TRBJ2-1,15,TRBV5-6,TGTGCCAGCAGCCCCAAGGACAGGGGGAGATATGAGCAGTTCTTC,CASSPKDRGRYEQFF
many,-,TRBJ2-5,13,TRBV5-1,TGCGCCAGCAGCTTAGGCGACCAAGAGACCCAGTACTTC,CASSLGDQETQYF
many,-,TRBJ1-1,11,TRBV29-1,TGCAGCGTTGAACAGGGGAATCGAGCTTTCTTT,CSVEQGNRAFF
-,-,TRBJ2-6,16,TRBV7-2,TGTGCCAGCAGCCACCTCAACTTCCCTGGGGCCAACGTCCTGACTTTC,CASSHLNFPGANVLTF
-,TRBD1,TRBJ2-4,15,TRBV7-9,TGTGCCAGCAGGTCGACAGGGGAAGCCAAAAACATTCAGTACTTC,CASRSTGEAKNIQYF
many,-,TRBJ2-3,12,TRBV11-2,TGTGCCAGCAGACGGACCACAGATACGCAGTATTTT,CASRRTTDTQYF